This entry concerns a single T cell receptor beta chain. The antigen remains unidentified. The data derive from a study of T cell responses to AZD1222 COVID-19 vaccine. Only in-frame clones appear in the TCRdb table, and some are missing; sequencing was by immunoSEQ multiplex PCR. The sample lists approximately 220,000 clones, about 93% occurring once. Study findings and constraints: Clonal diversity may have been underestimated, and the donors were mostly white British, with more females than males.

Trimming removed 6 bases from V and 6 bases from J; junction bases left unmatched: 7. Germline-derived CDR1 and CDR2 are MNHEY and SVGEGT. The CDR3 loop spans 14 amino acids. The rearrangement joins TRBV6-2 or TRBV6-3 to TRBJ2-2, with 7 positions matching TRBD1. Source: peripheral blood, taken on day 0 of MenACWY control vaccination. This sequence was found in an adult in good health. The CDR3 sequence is CASSLTGSPGELFF. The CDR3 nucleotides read TGTGCCAGCAGCCTGACAGGGAGCCCCGGGGAGCTGTTTTTT.